This TCR beta chain was observed in a study of PD-L1 blockade in urothelial cancer. Study outcomes and limitations: Patients with durable benefit had greater blood expansion of tumor-associated TCR clones 3 weeks into treatment.

CDR3 size: 15 residues. Germline CDR1 SNHLY, CDR2 FYNNEI. Trimming removed 6 bases from V and 3 bases from J, with 18 bases in between. Remarks on this clone: Its antigen remains unknown.

Libraries were prepared by immunoSEQ multiplex PCR; TCRdb keeps only in-frame clonotypes and omits some of them. Among 50,000 to 55,000 clones listed, around 90% were seen once. Specified time point: peripheral blood 6 weeks after treatment start. Sequenced here: PBMCs, sampled around atezolizumab (anti-PD-L1) treatment. This chain joins TRBV2 and TRBJ2-7; tentatively, D is TRBD1 (6 bases). The sequence derives from a man aged 55 to 70 with urothelial cancer. CDR3 residues: CASSVGQTRLYEQYF. The CDR3 DNA reads as TGTGCCAGCAGCGTCGGACAGACAAGGCTCTACGAGCAGTACTTC.